These 3 T cell receptor beta chains were sequenced from one sample in a study of tumor-infiltrating lymphocytes in primary liver carcinoma. Unsorted bulk tissue, roughly 19-34 mg of it, served as the source for co-extraction of RNA and DNA. TCR beta cDNA was made from 450 to 500 ng total RNA with a constant-region primer. Library construction for TCR beta comprised three nested multiplex PCR rounds performed with slightly modified ARM-PCR. Running nine to ten cycles apiece, the first two PCR rounds relied on TRBV1-TRBV30 forward primers together with a C-beta reverse primer. TCRdb re-derived calls from the multiplex PCR reads in MiXCR, one entry per CDR3 protein. Of 100,000 or so distinct CDR3 sequences listed, 55% to 80% are singletons. Input material: liver tumor tissue from sampling region 2. As for subset: tumor region T2, inferior pole. The receptors were sampled from a woman aged 60-75 years with primary liver carcinoma and hepatitis B virus infection.

V gene TRBV7-3 combines with J gene TRBJ1-1; 7 bases fit TRBD1. From germline, CDR1 is SGHTA and CDR2 FQGTGA. V was clipped by 8 bases and J by 3 bases; unmatched bases: 6. The CDR3 is 13 residues long. The CDR3 is CASRDRDYTEAFF. The CDR3 DNA follows: TGTGCCAGCCGCGACAGGGATTACACTGAAGCTTTCTTT.

On this clonotype itself: The CDR3 end shows no conserved phenylalanine or tryptophan, and so a read error is likely. The chain combines TRBV29-1 with TRBJ2-1, with 9 positions matching TRBD2. This CDR3 region has 17 residues. Germline lookup yields CDR1 SQVTM and CDR2 ANQGSEA. The CDR3 nucleotides read TGCGGCGTCCACCCGGCTAGCGGGACGTCCCGGAAGAGTGCGCAGTTCCTC. The encoded protein is CGVHPASGTSRKSAQFL.

This clonotype was counted once. The conserved closing phenylalanine or tryptophan is absent in this CDR3, likely reflecting a read error. This rearrangement joins TRBV10-2 to TRBJ1-5; 7 bases agree with TRBD1. CDR1 and CDR2 from the germline V gene are WSHSY and SAAADI. The CDR3 extends over 14 amino acids. Written as DNA, the CDR3 is TGCGCCAACAGTGGCCAGGGGGGTGAAAAGCCCCAGCATCTT. Protein: CANSGQGGEKPQHL.